The clone carrying this TCR beta chain was observed a single time. These data originate in a study of T cell responses to AZD1222 COVID-19 vaccine. The CDR3 covers 14 residues. V shed 5 bases, J shed 7 bases, and the junction held 8 bases outside the gene matches. Germline CDR1 is MDHEN and CDR2 is SYDVKM. Using immunoSEQ multiplex PCR, the repertoire was profiled, and TCRdb retains in-frame clones only, with some absent. The data contain more than 150,000 clones, around 94% of them seen just once; the ten biggest clones take up roughly 1.7%. The material was peripheral blood, obtained 28 days after the second AZD1222 dose. The receptor comes from an adult who received the AZD1222 COVID-19 vaccine. This chain uses TRBV28 with TRBJ2-7; 10 nucleotides match TRBD2. The CDR3 bases are TGTGCCAGCAGTAGTAGCGGGAGGAGAATAGAGCAGTACTTC. It specifies CASSSSGRRIEQYF.